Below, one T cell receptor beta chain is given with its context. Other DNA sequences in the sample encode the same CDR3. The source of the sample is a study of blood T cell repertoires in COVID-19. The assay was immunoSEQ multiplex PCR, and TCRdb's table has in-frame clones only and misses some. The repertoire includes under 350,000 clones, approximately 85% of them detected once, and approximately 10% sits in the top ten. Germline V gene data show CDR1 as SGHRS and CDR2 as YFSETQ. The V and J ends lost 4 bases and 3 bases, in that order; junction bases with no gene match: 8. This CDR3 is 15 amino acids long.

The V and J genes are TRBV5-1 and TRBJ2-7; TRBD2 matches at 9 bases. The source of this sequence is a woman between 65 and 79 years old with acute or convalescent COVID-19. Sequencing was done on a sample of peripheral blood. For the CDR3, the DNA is TGCGCCAGCAGCCTGGCAGCGGGGGGTCTCTACGAGCAGTACTTC. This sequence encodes CASSLAAGGLYEQYF.